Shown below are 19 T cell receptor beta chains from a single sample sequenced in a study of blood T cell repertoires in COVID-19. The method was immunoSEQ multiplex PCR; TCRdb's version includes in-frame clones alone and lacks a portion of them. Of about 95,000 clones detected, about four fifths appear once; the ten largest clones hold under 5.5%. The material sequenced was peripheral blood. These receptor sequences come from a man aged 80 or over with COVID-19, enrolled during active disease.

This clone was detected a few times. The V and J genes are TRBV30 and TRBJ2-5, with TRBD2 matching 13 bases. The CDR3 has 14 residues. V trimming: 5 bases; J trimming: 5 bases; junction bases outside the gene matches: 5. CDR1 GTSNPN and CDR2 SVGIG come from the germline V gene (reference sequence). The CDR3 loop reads CAWGLAGVGETQYF. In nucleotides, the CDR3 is TGTGCCTGGGGACTAGCGGGAGTCGGGGAGACCCAGTACTTC.

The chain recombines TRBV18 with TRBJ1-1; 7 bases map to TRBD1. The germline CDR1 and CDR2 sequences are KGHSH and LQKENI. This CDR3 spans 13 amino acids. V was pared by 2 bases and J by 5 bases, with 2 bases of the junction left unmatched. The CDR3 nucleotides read TGTGCCAGCTCACCAGGACAGGCTACTGAAGCTTTCTTT. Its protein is CASSPGQATEAFF.

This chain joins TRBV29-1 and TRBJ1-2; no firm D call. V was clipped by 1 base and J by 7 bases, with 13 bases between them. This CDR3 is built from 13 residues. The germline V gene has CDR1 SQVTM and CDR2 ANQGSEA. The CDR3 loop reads CSVEALREGGYTF. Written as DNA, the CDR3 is TGCAGCGTTGAAGCTTTGAGGGAGGGTGGCTACACCTTC.

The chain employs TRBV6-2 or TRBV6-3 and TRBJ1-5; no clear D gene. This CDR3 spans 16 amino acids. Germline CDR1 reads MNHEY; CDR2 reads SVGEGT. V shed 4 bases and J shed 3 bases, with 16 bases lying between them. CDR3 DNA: TGTGCCAGCAGTTTCCCTGGGCAGCCCCTCAATCAGCCCCAGCATTTT. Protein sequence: CASSFPGQPLNQPQHF.

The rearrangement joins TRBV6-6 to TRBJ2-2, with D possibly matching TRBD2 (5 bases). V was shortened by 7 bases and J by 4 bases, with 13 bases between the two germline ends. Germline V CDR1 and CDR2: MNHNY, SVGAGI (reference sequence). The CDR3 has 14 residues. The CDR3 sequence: CASTEEGFTGELFF. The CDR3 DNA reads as TGTGCCAGCACCGAAGAGGGTTTCACCGGGGAGCTGTTTTTT.

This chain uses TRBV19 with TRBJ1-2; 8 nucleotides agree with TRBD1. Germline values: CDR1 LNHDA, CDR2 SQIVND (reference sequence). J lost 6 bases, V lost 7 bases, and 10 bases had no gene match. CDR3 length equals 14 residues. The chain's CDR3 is CASMSNRGENGYTF. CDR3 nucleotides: TGTGCCAGTATGAGCAACAGGGGGGAAAATGGCTACACCTTC.

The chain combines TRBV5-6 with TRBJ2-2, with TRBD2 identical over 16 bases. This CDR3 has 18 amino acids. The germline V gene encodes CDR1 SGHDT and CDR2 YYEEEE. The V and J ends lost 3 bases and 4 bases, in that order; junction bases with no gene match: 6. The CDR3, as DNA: TGTGCCAGCAGCTCCGGGACTAGCGGGAGGGTGAGCACCGGGGAGCTGTTTTTT. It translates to CASSSGTSGRVSTGELFF.

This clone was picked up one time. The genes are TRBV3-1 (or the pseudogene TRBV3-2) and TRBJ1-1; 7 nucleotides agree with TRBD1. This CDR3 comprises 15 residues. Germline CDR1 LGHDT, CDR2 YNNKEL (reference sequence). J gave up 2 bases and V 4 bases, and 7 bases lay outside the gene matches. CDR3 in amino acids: CASSRLRGVNTEAFF. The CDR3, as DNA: TGTGCCAGCAGCCGCCTCAGGGGGGTAAACACTGAAGCTTTCTTT.

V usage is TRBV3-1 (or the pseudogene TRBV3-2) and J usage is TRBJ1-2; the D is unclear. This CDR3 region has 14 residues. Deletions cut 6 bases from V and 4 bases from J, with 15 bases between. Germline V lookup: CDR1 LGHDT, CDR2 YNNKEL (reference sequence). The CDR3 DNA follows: TGTGCCAGCAGTTCAGACAAGCGGAGCTATGGCTACACCTTC. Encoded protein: CASSSDKRSYGYTF.

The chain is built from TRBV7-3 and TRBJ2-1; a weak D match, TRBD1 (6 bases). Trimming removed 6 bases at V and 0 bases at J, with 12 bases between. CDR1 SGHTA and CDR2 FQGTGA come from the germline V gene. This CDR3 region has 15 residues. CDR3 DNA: TGTGCCAGCAGGGGGGACAAGGACTCCTACAATGAGCAGTTCTTC. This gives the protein CASRGDKDSYNEQFF. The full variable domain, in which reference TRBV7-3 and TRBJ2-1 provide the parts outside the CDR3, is GAGVSQTPSNKVTEKGKYVELRCDPISGHTALYWYRQSLGQGPEFLIYFQGTGAADDSGLPNDRFFAVRPEGSVSTLKIQRTERGDSAVYLCASRGDKDSYNEQFFGPGTRLTVL.

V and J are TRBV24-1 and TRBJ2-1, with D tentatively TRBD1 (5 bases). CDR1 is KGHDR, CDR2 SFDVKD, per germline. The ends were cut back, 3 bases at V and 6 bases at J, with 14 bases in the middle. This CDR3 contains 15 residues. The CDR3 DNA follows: TGTGCCACCAGTGATACCAGGGCAACCCGCAATGAGCAGTTCTTC. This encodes CATSDTRATRNEQFF.

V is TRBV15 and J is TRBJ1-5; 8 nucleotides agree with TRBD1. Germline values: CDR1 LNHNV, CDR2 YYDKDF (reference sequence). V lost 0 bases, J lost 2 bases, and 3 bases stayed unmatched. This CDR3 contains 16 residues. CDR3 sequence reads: CATSREQGVGNQPQHF. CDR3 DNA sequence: TGTGCCACCAGCAGAGAACAGGGGGTGGGCAATCAGCCCCAGCATTTT.

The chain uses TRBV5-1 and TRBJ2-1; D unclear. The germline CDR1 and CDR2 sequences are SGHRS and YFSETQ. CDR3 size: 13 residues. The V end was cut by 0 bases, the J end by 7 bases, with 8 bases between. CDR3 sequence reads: CASSLAESNEQFF. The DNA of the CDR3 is TGCGCCAGCAGCTTGGCGGAGTCAAATGAGCAGTTCTTC.

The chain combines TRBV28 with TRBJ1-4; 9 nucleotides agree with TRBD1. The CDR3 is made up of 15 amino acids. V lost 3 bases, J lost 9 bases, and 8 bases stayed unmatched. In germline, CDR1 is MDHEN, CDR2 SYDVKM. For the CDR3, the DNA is TGTGCCAGCAGTTTTGGCACAGGGGGCGGTCAAAAACTGTTTTTT. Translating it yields CASSFGTGGGQKLFF.

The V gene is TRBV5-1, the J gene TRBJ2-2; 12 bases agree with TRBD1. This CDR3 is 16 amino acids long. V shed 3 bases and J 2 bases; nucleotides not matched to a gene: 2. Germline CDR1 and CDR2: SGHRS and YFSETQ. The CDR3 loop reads CASSSGTGGNTGELFF. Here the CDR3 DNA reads TGCGCCAGCAGCTCCGGGACAGGGGGCAACACCGGGGAGCTGTTTTTT.

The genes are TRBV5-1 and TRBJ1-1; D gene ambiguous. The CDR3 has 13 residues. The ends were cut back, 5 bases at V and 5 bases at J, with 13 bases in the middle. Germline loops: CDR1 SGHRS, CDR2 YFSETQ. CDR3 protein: CASSFTAVTEAFF. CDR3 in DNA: TGCGCCAGCAGTTTCACAGCCGTAACTGAAGCTTTCTTT.

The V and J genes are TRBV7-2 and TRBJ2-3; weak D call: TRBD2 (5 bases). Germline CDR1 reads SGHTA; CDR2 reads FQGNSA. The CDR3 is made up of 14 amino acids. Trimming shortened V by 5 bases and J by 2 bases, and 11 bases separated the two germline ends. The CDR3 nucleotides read TGTGCCAGCAGCCTCGAGGGTACCACAGATACGCAGTATTTT. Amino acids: CASSLEGTTDTQYF.

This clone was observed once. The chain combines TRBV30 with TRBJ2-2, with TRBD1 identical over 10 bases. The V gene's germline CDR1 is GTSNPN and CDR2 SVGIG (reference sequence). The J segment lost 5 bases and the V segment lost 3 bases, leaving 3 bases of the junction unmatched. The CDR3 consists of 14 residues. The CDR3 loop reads CAWRGQGWTGELFF. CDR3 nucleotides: TGTGCCTGGAGGGGACAGGGGTGGACCGGGGAGCTGTTTTTT. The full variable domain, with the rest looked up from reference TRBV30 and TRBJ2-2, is SQTIHQWPATLVQPVGSPLSLECTVEGTSNPNLYWYRQAAGRGLQLLFYSVGIGQISSEVPQNLSASRPQDRQFILSSKKLLLSDSGFYLCAWRGQGWTGELFFGEGSRLTVL.

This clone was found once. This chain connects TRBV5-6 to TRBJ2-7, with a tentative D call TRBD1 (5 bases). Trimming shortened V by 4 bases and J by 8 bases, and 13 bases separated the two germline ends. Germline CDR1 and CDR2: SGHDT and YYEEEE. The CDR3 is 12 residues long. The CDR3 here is CASSANDRKQYF. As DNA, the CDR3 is TGTGCCAGCAGCGCCAACGACAGAAAGCAGTACTTC. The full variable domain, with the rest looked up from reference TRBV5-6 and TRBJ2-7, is DAGVTQSPTHLIKTRGQQVTLRCSPKSGHDTVSWYQQALGQGPQFIFQYYEEEERQRGNFPDRFSGHQFPNYSSELNVNALLLGDSALYLCASSANDRKQYFGPGTRLTVT.